This T cell receptor beta chain came from a study of shared clonotypes between healthy human individuals. Study-wide background: Per donor, three plates held CD4 naive cells, three held CD4 memory, two held CD8 naive and one held CD8 memory.

Data came from immunoSEQ multiplex PCR; TCRdb stores just in-frame clones and leaves some out. The sample holds approximately 740,000 clones; almost 95% are singletons and the top ten take around 24%. Germline V gives CDR1 MNHEY, CDR2 SMNVEV (reference sequence). CDR3 size: 16 residues. The germline V and J ends were trimmed by 3 bases and 2 bases, with 17 bases remaining between them. Positively selected for CCR7, the CD45RO-negative cells used as naive CD8 cells excluded terminally differentiated effector memory CD45RA+ cells. Donors, healthy HIV-negative adults, lacked recent acute infections or vaccinations.

The sample comprised naive CD8+ T cells sorted from blood. The sequence came from a man between 25 and 39 years old in good health. The chain uses TRBV27 and TRBJ2-7; possibly TRBD1 for D (5 bases). The CDR3 coding sequence is TGTGCCAGCAGTTTGATTGCAGGACAAAGCACCTACGAGCAGTACTTC. It translates to CASSLIAGQSTYEQYF.